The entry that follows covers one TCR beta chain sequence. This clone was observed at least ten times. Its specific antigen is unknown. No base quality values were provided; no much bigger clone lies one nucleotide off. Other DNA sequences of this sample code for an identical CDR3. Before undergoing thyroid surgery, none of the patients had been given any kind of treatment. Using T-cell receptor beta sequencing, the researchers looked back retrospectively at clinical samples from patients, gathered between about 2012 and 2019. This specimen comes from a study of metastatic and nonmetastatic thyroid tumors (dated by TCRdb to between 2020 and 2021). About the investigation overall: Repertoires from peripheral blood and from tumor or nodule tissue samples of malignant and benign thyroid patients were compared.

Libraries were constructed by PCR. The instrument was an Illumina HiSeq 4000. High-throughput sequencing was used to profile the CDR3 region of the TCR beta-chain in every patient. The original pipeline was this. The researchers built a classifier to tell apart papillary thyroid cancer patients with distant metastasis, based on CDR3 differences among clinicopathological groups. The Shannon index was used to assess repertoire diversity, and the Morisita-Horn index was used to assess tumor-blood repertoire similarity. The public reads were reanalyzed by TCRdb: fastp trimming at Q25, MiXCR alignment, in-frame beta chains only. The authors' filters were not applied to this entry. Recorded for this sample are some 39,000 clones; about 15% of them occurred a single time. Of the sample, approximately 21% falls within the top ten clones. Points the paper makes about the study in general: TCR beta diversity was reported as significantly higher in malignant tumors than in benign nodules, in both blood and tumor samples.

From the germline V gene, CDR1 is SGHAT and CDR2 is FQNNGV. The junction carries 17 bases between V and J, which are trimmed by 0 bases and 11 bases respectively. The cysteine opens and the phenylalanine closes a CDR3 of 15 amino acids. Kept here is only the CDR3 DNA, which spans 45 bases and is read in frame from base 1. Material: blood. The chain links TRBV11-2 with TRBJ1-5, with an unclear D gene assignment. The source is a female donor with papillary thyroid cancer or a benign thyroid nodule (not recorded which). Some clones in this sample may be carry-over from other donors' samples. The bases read TGTGCCAGCAGCTTAGATTCGGGTCCGCAATCGGCCCAGCATTTT. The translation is CASSLDSGPQSAQHF.